Below are 17 T cell receptor beta chains sequenced from a single sample in a study of T cells in Graves' hyperthyroidism and ophthalmopathy. TCR beta CDR3 region amplification was performed from RNA transcripts. A first-round RT-PCR of the TCR CDR3 used the HTBI primer set. TCRdb analysed the multiplex PCR reads with MiXCR anew, one entry per CDR3 protein. The top ten clones hold over 35% of a sample with more than 300,000 distinct CDR3 sequences, under 20% of them seen once. The specimen was blood. The receptors originated from a man between 18 and 35 years old with Graves' ophthalmopathy.

The table lists this clonotype with a few counts. The chain joins TRBV10-2 to TRBJ1-2, with TRBD1 matching 11 bases. V shed 6 bases, J shed 4 bases, and the junction held 10 bases outside the gene matches. This CDR3 has 16 amino acids. The germline gives CDR1 WSHSY, CDR2 SAAADI. The CDR3 DNA reads as TGCGCCAGCAGCGCGGGACAGGGGGTCTACGGCTATGGCTACACCTTC. This encodes CASSAGQGVYGYGYTF.

This clonotype was recorded many times. The V gene is TRBV7-6, the J gene TRBJ2-5; D is ambiguous. The CDR3 sequence is 15 residues long. CDR1 SGHVS and CDR2 FNYEAQ come from the germline V gene. V was pared by 1 base and J by 1 base, with 10 bases between. In DNA, the CDR3 is TGTGCCAGCAGCTTAGGGCAGAGGACCCAAGAGACCCAGTACTTC. It yields the protein CASSLGQRTQETQYF.

This sequence joins TRBV12-3 or TRBV12-4 and TRBJ2-7; 10 bases are a match to TRBD1. J lost 3 bases, V lost 6 bases, and 11 bases had no gene match. CDR3 length equals 16 residues. The CDR3 DNA follows: TGTGCCAGCAGCCCAAGGAGGGGACAGGGGCTCTACGAGCAGTACTTC. It codes for CASSPRRGQGLYEQYF.

The chain has TRBV6-2 or TRBV6-3 and TRBJ1-2; weak D call: TRBD1 (6 bases). The germline V and J ends were trimmed by 5 bases and 7 bases, with 14 bases remaining between them. The CDR3 is made up of 13 amino acids. Germline CDR1 and CDR2: MNHEY and SVGEGT. The CDR3 loop reads CASSPPGHIGYTF. CDR3 DNA sequence: TGTGCCAGCAGTCCTCCGGGACACATTGGCTACACCTTC.

This chain joins TRBV6-2 or TRBV6-3 and TRBJ2-1; perhaps TRBD1 as D (6 bases). The CDR3 covers 14 residues. Trimming took off 6 bases at V and 5 bases at J, with 14 bases between the two ends. CDR1 is MNHEY, CDR2 SVGEGT, per germline. The CDR3 coding sequence is TGTGCCAGCAGCCCGGACAGCGCTAACAATGAGCAGTTCTTC. Translation gives CASSPDSANNEQFF.

This clonotype has a handful of counts. A junction boundary mismatches the germline segment, possibly from a read error. This rearrangement joins TRBV7-7 to TRBJ2-5; 7 nucleotides line up with TRBD2. Germline CDR1 and CDR2: SSHAT and FNYEAQ (reference sequence). The CDR3 spans 12 residues. The CDR3 sequence is CASSRGDETQYF. CDR3 nucleotide sequence: TGTGCTAGCAGCCGGGGGGATGAGACCCAGTACTTC.

This clonotype was recorded many times. The gene calls are TRBV15 and TRBJ1-5; D gene ambiguous. The CDR3 has 15 residues. V dropped 2 bases and J dropped 4 bases, with 12 bases sitting between them. Germline CDR1 is LNHNV and CDR2 is YYDKDF (reference sequence). Written as DNA, the CDR3 is TGTGCCACCAGCAGAAGCTTGGGCCCGAATCAGCCCCAGCATTTT. Translating it yields CATSRSLGPNQPQHF.

This clonotype was detected only once. The chain is built from TRBV12-3 or TRBV12-4 and TRBJ2-3; a possible D gene is TRBD2 (7 bases). CDR3 length: 16 residues. Trimming shortened V by 4 bases and J by 0 bases, and 14 bases separated the two germline ends. CDR3 sequence reads: CASSSRGATSTDTQYF. In DNA form, the CDR3 reads TGTGCCAGCAGTTCCCGGGGGGCCACTAGCACAGATACGCAGTATTTT.

The J gene is TRBJ1-2, the V gene TRBV20-1, with TRBD1 identical over 9 bases. V lost 2 bases and J lost 4; bases outside the gene matches: 8. CDR1 and CDR2 from the germline V gene are DFQATT and SNEGSKA (reference sequence). The CDR3 covers 15 residues. CDR3 protein: CSARRPGQGGYGYTF. Written as DNA, the CDR3 is TGCAGTGCTAGAAGGCCGGGACAGGGAGGCTATGGCTACACCTTC.

This clonotype was recorded a few times. The chain joins TRBV20-1 to TRBJ1-6; D unclear. V was cut by 0 bases and J by 6 bases, with 6 bases left in between. This CDR3 contains 13 residues. The V gene's germline CDR1 is DFQATT and CDR2 SNEGSKA (reference sequence). CDR3 protein: CSAREDPNSPLHF. The CDR3 DNA follows: TGCAGTGCTAGAGAGGACCCTAATTCACCCCTCCACTTT.

This clonotype occurred many times. The chain employs TRBV27 and TRBJ2-5; tentative D call: TRBD2 (5 bases). V lost 4 bases and J lost 5, with 11 bases in between. Germline CDR1 is MNHEY and CDR2 is SMNVEV (reference sequence). The CDR3 extends over 13 amino acids. As DNA, the CDR3 is TGTGCCAGCAGTTGGGCGGGTGGCGAGACCCAGTACTTC. This translates into CASSWAGGETQYF.

The chain combines TRBV6-2 or TRBV6-3 with TRBJ1-1; no firm D call. Germline CDR1 is MNHEY and CDR2 is SVGEGT. The CDR3 length is 17 residues. V gave up 2 bases and J gave up 0 bases, with 16 bases separating them. CDR3 DNA: TGTGCCAGCAGTTACCCGCGCGGCCGGCTCTTGAACACTGAAGCTTTCTTT. It codes for CASSYPRGRLLNTEAFF.

This clonotype was counted only a few times. The chain links TRBV15 to TRBJ1-5; a possible D gene is TRBD1 (6 bases). CDR1 and CDR2 from the germline V gene are LNHNV and YYDKDF (reference sequence). V dropped 0 bases and J dropped 7 bases, with 13 bases sitting between them. The length of the CDR3 is 15 residues. The CDR3 sequence: CATSRDLGGGQPQHF. The CDR3 DNA reads TGTGCCACCAGCAGAGACCTCGGGGGCGGCCAGCCCCAGCATTTT.

This chain joins TRBV20-1 and TRBJ2-3; the match to TRBD2 covers 14 bases. V lost 1 base to trimming and J lost 4 bases; unmatched junction nucleotides: 4. Germline lookup yields CDR1 DFQATT and CDR2 SNEGSKA (reference sequence). This CDR3 region has 16 residues. The DNA for the CDR3 is TGCAGTGCTAGAGGACTAGCGGGGGGGCAGGCAGATACGCAGTATTTT. Its protein product is CSARGLAGGQADTQYF.

The V gene is TRBV10-3, the J gene TRBJ2-5; 7 bases map to TRBD1. J was trimmed by 0 bases and V by 1 base; bases with no gene match: 2. The germline gives CDR1 ENHRY, CDR2 SYGVKD. This CDR3 is 15 amino acids long. The CDR3 DNA reads as TGTGCCATCAGTGAGTGGACAGGCTACCAAGAGACCCAGTACTTC. Amino acids: CAISEWTGYQETQYF.

This clonotype was observed at least ten times. This chain connects TRBV12-3 or TRBV12-4 to TRBJ1-3, with TRBD1 identical over 9 bases. The CDR3 is made up of 15 amino acids. Germline trimming cut 6 bases from V and 2 bases from J; bases unmatched to any gene: 5. The CDR3 bases are TGTGCCAGCAGCAGGGGACAGGGCGCTGGAAACACCATATATTTT. It specifies CASSRGQGAGNTIYF.

This clonotype was picked up many times. The chain employs TRBV27 and TRBJ1-6; D is possibly TRBD1 (6 bases). Trimming stripped 5 bases from V and 7 bases from J, with 15 bases between. CDR3 length: 15 residues. Germline CDR1 MNHEY, CDR2 SMNVEV (reference sequence). CDR3 loop: CASSIRGYGNSPLHF. Here the CDR3 DNA reads TGTGCCAGCAGTATCAGGGGATACGGGAATTCACCCCTCCACTTT.